What follows describes a single TCR beta chain. The data were taken from a study of OX40 agonist ivuxolimab in advanced cancers. The method was immunoSEQ multiplex PCR; TCRdb's version includes in-frame clones alone and lacks a portion of them. The sample holds 60,000 to 75,000 clones; 80% are singletons and the top ten take 1% to 1.5%. In germline, CDR1 is SGHNT, CDR2 YENEEA. V dropped 1 base and J dropped 5 bases, with 12 bases sitting between them. CDR3 length equals 16 residues. The chain links TRBV11-3 to TRBJ1-6; no firm D call. This receptor was obtained from an adult with an advanced solid tumor such as melanoma, head and neck, liver or kidney cancer. This specimen was CD4+ or CD8+ T cells sorted from blood, taken in a trial of the OX40 agonist ivuxolimab. CDR3 amino acids: CASSLVGVFHNSPLHF. As DNA, the CDR3 is TGTGCCAGCAGCTTAGTCGGGGTATTCCATAATTCACCCCTCCACTTT.